A selection of T cell receptor beta chains follows, all from one sample in a study of T cell responses to AZD1222 COVID-19 vaccine. Clones were sequenced by immunoSEQ multiplex PCR, and TCRdb holds only the in-frame ones, with some missing. The sample holds about 170,000 clones, roughly 89% seen once. The sequences come from peripheral blood, collected on day 0 of AZD1222 vaccination. The receptors shown here come from an adult in good health. The CDR3 runs from the conserved cysteine through the conserved F or W. The D gene is left open where the match is weak. Size tells how often a clone was seen (once, few, many) or the class of an expanded clone, and some rows leave it out.

TGTGCCAGTAGTATAGGGGACAGGGGAGGCAATCAGCCCCAGCATTTT CASSIGDRGGNQPQHF TRBD1 - TRBJ1-5 TRBV19
TGTGCCAGCTCACCCCCCTGGGAGCCGATATCGGGGCAGTACTTC CASSPPWEPISGQYF - - TRBJ2-7 TRBV18
TGTGCCAGCTCACCACACGGGATGAACTCTGGAAACACCATATATTTT CASSPHGMNSGNTIYF - once TRBJ1-3 TRBV18
TGTGCCAGTAGACCGGGACTAGCGGTACACAATGAGCAGTTCTTC CASRPGLAVHNEQFF TRBD2 few TRBJ2-1 TRBV19
TGTGCCAGTAGTGGGGGACATAGCAATCAGCCCCAGCATTTT CASSGGHSNQPQHF - once TRBJ1-5 TRBV19
TGTGCCAGCAGCTCCGGGACAGGGTCCGGGCAGCCCCAGCATTTT CASSSGTGSGQPQHF TRBD1 - TRBJ1-5 TRBV7-8
TGTGCCAGCAGTGAATCTAAAGGGAACGAAAAACTGTTTTTT CASSESKGNEKLFF - - TRBJ1-4 TRBV25-1
TGTGCCAGCAGTTTAAGATGGGGGACTAGCGCGAGATTT CASSLRWGTSARF TRBD2 - TRBJ2-3 TRBV27
TGTGCCAGCAGCCCGGGAGGGACCGGGAACACTGAAGCTTTCTTT CASSPGGTGNTEAFF - - TRBJ1-1 TRBV5-4
TGTGCCAGCAGCTTATACATGAACACTGAAGCTTTCTTT CASSLYMNTEAFF - - TRBJ1-1 TRBV7-3
TGTGCCAGCAGCCAGTCTTCCTACAATGAGCAGTTCTTC CASSQSSYNEQFF - - TRBJ2-1 TRBV4-2
TGTGCCAGCAGTGAAGAGGGCTTCTATGGCTACACCTTC CASSEEGFYGYTF - - TRBJ1-2 TRBV6-1
TGTGCCAGTGGGACCGCTGGAAACACCATATATTTT CASGTAGNTIYF - - TRBJ1-3 TRBV11-2
TGTGCCAGCAGTTACGGACAGGGGGCTGAGCAGCCCCAGCATTTT CASSYGQGAEQPQHF TRBD1 - TRBJ1-5 TRBV6-5
TGTGCCAGCAGTTTAGGCGGGCCAGGGGGCTATGGCTACACCTTC CASSLGGPGGYGYTF TRBD1 - TRBJ1-2 TRBV28
TGCAGCGCTAAGACTAGCGGGGGACGCACAGACAATGAGCAGTTCTTC CSAKTSGGRTDNEQFF TRBD2 - TRBJ2-1 TRBV29-1
TGTGCCAGCAGCCAAGAATTCGGACTAGCGGGGGCCGCCACCGGGGAGCTGTTTTTT CASSQEFGLAGAATGELFF TRBD2 - TRBJ2-2 TRBV3-1/TRBV3-2
TGTGCCTGGAGTTCATGGGGGGGGCCTTTGAACACTGAAGCTTTCTTT CAWSSWGGPLNTEAFF - - TRBJ1-1 TRBV30